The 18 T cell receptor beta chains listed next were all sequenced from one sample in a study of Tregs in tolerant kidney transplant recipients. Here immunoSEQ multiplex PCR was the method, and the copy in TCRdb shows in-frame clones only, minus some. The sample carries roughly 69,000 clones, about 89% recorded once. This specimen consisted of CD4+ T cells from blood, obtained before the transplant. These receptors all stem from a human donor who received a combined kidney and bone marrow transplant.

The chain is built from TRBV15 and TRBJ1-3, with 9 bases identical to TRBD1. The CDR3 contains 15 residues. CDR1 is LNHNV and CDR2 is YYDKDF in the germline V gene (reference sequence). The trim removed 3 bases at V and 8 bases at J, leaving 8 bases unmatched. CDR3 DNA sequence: TGTGCCACCAGCAGGGACACAGGGGGCGAAGACACCATATATTTT. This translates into CATSRDTGGEDTIYF.

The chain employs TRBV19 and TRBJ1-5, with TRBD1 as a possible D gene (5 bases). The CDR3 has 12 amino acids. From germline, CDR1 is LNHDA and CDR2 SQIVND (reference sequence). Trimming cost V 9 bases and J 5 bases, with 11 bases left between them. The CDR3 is CASTSGYQPQHF. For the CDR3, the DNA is TGTGCCAGCACCTCAGGGTATCAGCCCCAGCATTTT.

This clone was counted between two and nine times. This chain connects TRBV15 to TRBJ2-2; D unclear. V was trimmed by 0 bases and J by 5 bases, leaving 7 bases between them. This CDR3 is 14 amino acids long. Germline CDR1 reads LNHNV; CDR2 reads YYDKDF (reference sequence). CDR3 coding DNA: TGTGCCACCAGCAGAGATTGGAGTACCGGGGAGCTGTTTTTT. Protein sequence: CATSRDWSTGELFF.

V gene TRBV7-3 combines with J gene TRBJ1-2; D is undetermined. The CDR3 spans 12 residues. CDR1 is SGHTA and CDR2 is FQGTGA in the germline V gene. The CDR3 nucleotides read TGTGTTTCGTACGGGGAGAAGGATGGCTACACCTTC. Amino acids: CVSYGEKDGYTF.

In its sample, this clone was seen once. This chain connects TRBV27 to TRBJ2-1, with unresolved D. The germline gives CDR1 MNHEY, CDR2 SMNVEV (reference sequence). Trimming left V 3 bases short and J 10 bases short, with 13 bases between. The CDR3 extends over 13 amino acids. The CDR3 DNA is TGTGCCAGCAGTTTCTACGAAAACGAGGAGCAGTTCTTC. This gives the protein CASSFYENEEQFF.

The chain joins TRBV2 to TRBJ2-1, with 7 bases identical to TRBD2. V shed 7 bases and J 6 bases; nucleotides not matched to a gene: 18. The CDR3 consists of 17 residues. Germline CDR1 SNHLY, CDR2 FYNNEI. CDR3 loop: CASTWTGREGISNEQFF. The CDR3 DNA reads TGTGCCAGCACCTGGACGGGGAGGGAGGGTATCAGCAATGAGCAGTTCTTC.

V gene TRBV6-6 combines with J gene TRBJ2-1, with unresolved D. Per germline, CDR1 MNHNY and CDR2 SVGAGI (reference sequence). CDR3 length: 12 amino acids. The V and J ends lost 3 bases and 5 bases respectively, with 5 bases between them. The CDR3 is CASSYPDNEQFF. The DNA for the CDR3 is TGTGCCAGCAGTTATCCAGACAATGAGCAGTTCTTC.

The chain's CDR3 is CASSSGQAKKREKLFF. CDR3 nucleotide sequence: TGCGCCAGCAGCTCGGGACAGGCCAAAAAGAGGGAAAAACTGTTTTTT. The chain joins TRBV5-1 to TRBJ1-4, with TRBD1 matching 8 bases. The CDR3 loop spans 16 amino acids. J lost 8 bases, V lost 3 bases, and 12 bases had no gene match. CDR1 is SGHRS, CDR2 YFSETQ, per germline. Together with reference TRBV5-1 and TRBJ1-4, the CDR3 gives the full variable domain: KAGVTQTPRYLIKTRGQQVTLSCSPISGHRSVSWYQQTPGQGLQFLFEYFSETQRNKGNFPGRFSGRQFSNSRSEMNVSTLELGDSALYLCASSSGQAKKREKLFFGSGTQLSVL.

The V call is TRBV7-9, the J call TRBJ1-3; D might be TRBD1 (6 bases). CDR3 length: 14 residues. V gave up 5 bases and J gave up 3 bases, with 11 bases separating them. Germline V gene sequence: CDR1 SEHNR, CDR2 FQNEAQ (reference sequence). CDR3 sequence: CASSLYRDGNTIYF. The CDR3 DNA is TGTGCCAGCAGCCTTTACAGGGATGGAAACACCATATATTTT. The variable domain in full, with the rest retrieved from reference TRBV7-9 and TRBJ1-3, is DTGVSQNPRHKITKRGQNVTFRCDPISEHNRLYWYRQTLGQGPEFLTYFQNEAQLEKSRLLSDRFSAERPKGSFSTLEIQRTEQGDSAMYLCASSLYRDGNTIYFGEGSWLTVV.

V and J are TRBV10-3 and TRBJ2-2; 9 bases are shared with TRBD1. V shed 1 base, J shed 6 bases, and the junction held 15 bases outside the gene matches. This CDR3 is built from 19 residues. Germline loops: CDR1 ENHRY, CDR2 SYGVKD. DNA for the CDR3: TGTGCCATCAGTGAGTGGGGGCCTCAGGACAGGGGATCGGCCGGGGAGCTGTTTTTT. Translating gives CAISEWGPQDRGSAGELFF.

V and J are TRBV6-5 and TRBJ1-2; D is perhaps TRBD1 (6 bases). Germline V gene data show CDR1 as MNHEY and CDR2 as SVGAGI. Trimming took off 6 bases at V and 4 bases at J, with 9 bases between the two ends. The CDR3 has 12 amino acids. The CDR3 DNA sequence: TGTGCCAGCAGACAGGGTGCCTATGGCTACACCTTC. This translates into CASRQGAYGYTF.

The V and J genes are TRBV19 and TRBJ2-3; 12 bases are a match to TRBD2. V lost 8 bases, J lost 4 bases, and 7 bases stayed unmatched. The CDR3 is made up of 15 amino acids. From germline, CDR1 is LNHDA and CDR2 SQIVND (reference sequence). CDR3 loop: CASRRLAGDPDTQYF. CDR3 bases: TGTGCCAGTCGTCGACTAGCGGGAGACCCAGATACGCAGTATTTT.

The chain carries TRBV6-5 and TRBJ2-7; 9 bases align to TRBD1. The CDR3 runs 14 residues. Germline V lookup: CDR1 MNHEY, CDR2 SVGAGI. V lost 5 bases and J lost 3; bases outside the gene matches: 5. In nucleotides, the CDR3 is TGTGCCAGCAGTCCCCGGGACAGGGACTACGAGCAGTACTTC. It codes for CASSPRDRDYEQYF.

CDR3 in DNA: TGTGCCAGCAGTTTATCTAGGGGGCTGACTGAAAACATTCAGTACTTC. Its protein is CASSLSRGLTENIQYF. This chain uses TRBV27 with TRBJ2-4, with 7 nucleotides matching TRBD1. With 0 bases clipped from V and 5 bases from J, the junction kept 7 bases outside the gene matches. Germline assignment: CDR1 MNHEY and CDR2 SMNVEV (reference sequence). There are 16 residues in the CDR3.

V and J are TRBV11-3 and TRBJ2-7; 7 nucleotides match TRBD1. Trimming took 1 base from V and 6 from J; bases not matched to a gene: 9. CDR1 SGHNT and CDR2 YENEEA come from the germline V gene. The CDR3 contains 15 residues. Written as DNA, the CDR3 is TGTGCCAGCAGCTTAGGGACAGGCGGTCTCACCGAGCAGTACTTC. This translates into CASSLGTGGLTEQYF.

CDR3 nucleotides: TGTGCCAGCAGTGAGGGAGGGGCAGGGAAGGAAAAACTGTTTTTT. It specifies CASSEGGAGKEKLFF. This chain connects TRBV2 to TRBJ1-4; TRBD1 is a possible D gene (5 bases). The CDR3 loop spans 15 amino acids. V lost 3 bases, J lost 8 bases, and 16 bases lay in between. The germline gives CDR1 SNHLY, CDR2 FYNNEI.

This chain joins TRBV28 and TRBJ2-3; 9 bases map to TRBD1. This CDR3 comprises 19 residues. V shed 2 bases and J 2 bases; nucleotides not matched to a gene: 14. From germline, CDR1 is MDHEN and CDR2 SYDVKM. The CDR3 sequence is CASSLGDLGQGRDTDTQYF. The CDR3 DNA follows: TGTGCCAGCAGTTTAGGGGACCTAGGACAGGGGAGGGACACAGATACGCAGTATTTT.

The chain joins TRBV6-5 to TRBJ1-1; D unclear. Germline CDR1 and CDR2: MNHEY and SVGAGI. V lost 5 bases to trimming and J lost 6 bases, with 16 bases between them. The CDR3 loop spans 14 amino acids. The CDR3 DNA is TGTGCCAGCAGTCAGAATGGGCGGGCTGCTGAAGCTTTCTTT. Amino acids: CASSQNGRAAEAFF.